This T cell receptor (beta chain) was documented in a study of cytomegalovirus exposure and HLA in healthy donors. In the study overall: HLA-typed donors were the source of about 85 million unique TCRs, which an early data release held. Study outcomes and limitations: Of the V segments, some could not be distinguished, including TRBV6-2 and TRBV6-3, and were excluded. Some TCR beta chains (more than 150 of them) were listed as cytomegalovirus-associated.

With respect to this clone: Its antigen is as yet unknown.

The V segment lost 0 bases and the J segment 6 bases; nucleotides outside the gene matches: 3. Per the germline V gene, CDR1 is LNHNV and CDR2 is YYDKDF (reference sequence). The CDR3 spans 14 residues. PCR was performed using 60 Vbeta and 13 Jbeta primers. Using immunoSEQ multiplex PCR, the repertoire was profiled, and TCRdb retains in-frame clones only, with some absent. The sample consists of some 100,000 clones, around three quarters of them appearing once. Sequencing input: PBMCs. This chain links TRBV15 with TRBJ2-7, with 9 bases aligning to TRBD1. This receptor was identified in a female donor in good health and CMV-seropositive. The CDR3 loop reads CATSREDRGIEQYF. The CDR3 DNA is TGTGCCACCAGCAGAGAGGACAGGGGAATCGAGCAGTACTTC.